This is a list of T cell receptor beta chains from one sample in a study of blood T cell repertoires in COVID-19. The protocol was immunoSEQ multiplex PCR, while the TCRdb copy is restricted to in-frame clones and leaves out a portion. Among under 65,000 clones listed, roughly 90% were seen once. Sequenced sample: peripheral blood. The receptors shown here come from an elderly man with acute or convalescent COVID-19. Each CDR3 is given without its conserved first and last residue. The order of the fields is V gene, J gene, clone size, CDR3 protein. The size entry is marked missing in some rows and otherwise reads once, few, many or a size class.

v_gene: TRBV25-1
j_gene: TRBJ2-5
abundance: NA
CDR3aa: ASSEGRQVRETQY

v_gene: TRBV6-5
j_gene: TRBJ1-3
abundance: NA
CDR3aa: ASSTGTPGNTIY

v_gene: TRBV5-4
j_gene: TRBJ2-5
abundance: NA
CDR3aa: ASSLTQGAETQY

v_gene: TRBV19
j_gene: TRBJ2-1
abundance: NA
CDR3aa: ATLSIGERNEQF

v_gene: TRBV29-1
j_gene: TRBJ2-5
abundance: NA
CDR3aa: SVDQGSQETQY

v_gene: TRBV5-4
j_gene: TRBJ1-4
abundance: NA
CDR3aa: ASSLTRQGNEKLF

v_gene: TRBV2
j_gene: TRBJ1-6
abundance: NA
CDR3aa: ASTGGTAYNSPLH

v_gene: TRBV5-1
j_gene: TRBJ2-7
abundance: few
CDR3aa: ASSFSSGGFSYEQY

v_gene: TRBV29-1
j_gene: TRBJ1-2
abundance: NA
CDR3aa: SVKEHYYGYT

v_gene: TRBV6-1
j_gene: TRBJ1-1
abundance: NA
CDR3aa: ASSDWATNTEAF

v_gene: TRBV12-5
j_gene: TRBJ1-3
abundance: few
CDR3aa: ASGLDVGTGALGSGNTIY

v_gene: TRBV24-1
j_gene: TRBJ2-1
abundance: NA
CDR3aa: ATSSGLAEQF

v_gene: TRBV5-4
j_gene: TRBJ2-7
abundance: once
CDR3aa: ASSRNSYEQY

v_gene: TRBV27
j_gene: TRBJ1-3
abundance: once
CDR3aa: ASTLAPQNTIY

v_gene: TRBV5-4
j_gene: TRBJ2-2
abundance: NA
CDR3aa: ASSLGTGDTGELF

v_gene: TRBV30
j_gene: TRBJ2-5
abundance: NA
CDR3aa: ACTRQGSLQETQY

v_gene: TRBV5-1
j_gene: TRBJ2-7
abundance: NA
CDR3aa: ASSLEPRDRGYEQY

v_gene: TRBV28
j_gene: TRBJ1-4
abundance: NA
CDR3aa: ASSTQGEKLF

v_gene: TRBV5-4
j_gene: TRBJ2-2
abundance: NA
CDR3aa: ASSTFGTQRELF

v_gene: TRBV6-1
j_gene: TRBJ2-2
abundance: NA
CDR3aa: ASSDAGGAGELF

v_gene: TRBV12-5
j_gene: TRBJ1-2
abundance: NA
CDR3aa: ASGPDTAGYGYT

v_gene: TRBV7-9
j_gene: TRBJ2-7
abundance: NA
CDR3aa: ASSWDRNSYEQY

v_gene: TRBV29-1
j_gene: TRBJ2-7
abundance: NA
CDR3aa: SVGYSSYEQY

v_gene: TRBV7-2
j_gene: TRBJ1-1
abundance: NA
CDR3aa: ASSPSWGGTEAF

v_gene: TRBV12-5
j_gene: TRBJ2-2
abundance: NA
CDR3aa: ASGLGVAAGELF

v_gene: TRBV25-1
j_gene: TRBJ1-2
abundance: NA
CDR3aa: ASSDDPGQRFDGYT

v_gene: TRBV6-5
j_gene: TRBJ1-5
abundance: NA
CDR3aa: ASNGQGPGVRPQH

v_gene: TRBV30
j_gene: TRBJ2-6
abundance: NA
CDR3aa: AWSITGANVLT

v_gene: TRBV5-4
j_gene: TRBJ2-2
abundance: NA
CDR3aa: ASSEGLAGTTGELF

v_gene: TRBV7-9
j_gene: TRBJ2-5
abundance: NA
CDR3aa: ASSQNLAETQY

v_gene: TRBV24-1
j_gene: TRBJ2-2
abundance: NA
CDR3aa: ATDSGGNTGELF

v_gene: TRBV13
j_gene: TRBJ2-7
abundance: NA
CDR3aa: ASSSLDRAYEQY

v_gene: TRBV24-1
j_gene: TRBJ2-7
abundance: NA
CDR3aa: ATSDRRSYEQY

v_gene: TRBV6-5
j_gene: TRBJ1-3
abundance: NA
CDR3aa: ASRQGGGNTIY

v_gene: TRBV2
j_gene: TRBJ2-7
abundance: NA
CDR3aa: ASRRTLSSYEQY